One and the same sample provided the 32 T cell receptor beta chains below, sequenced in a study of blood T cell repertoires in COVID-19. Assay used: immunoSEQ multiplex PCR; TCRdb lists only in-frame clones, some missing. The sample includes roughly 120,000 clones, approximately 82% of them seen just once. Source material: peripheral blood. The receptor source for this set is a man aged 25 to 40 with acute or convalescent COVID-19.

V usage is TRBV14 and J usage is TRBJ2-2, with TRBD2 matching 11 bases. Per the germline V gene, CDR1 is SGHDN and CDR2 is FVKESK. This CDR3 has 15 residues. J gave up 4 bases and V 5 bases, and 3 bases lay outside the gene matches. The CDR3 DNA follows: TGTGCCAGCAGCTGGGGACTAGCGGTCACCGGGGAGCTGTTTTTT. Protein: CASSWGLAVTGELFF.

The chain links TRBV7-8 to TRBJ2-1, with 11 nucleotides matching TRBD2. The CDR3 is made up of 15 amino acids. J was trimmed by 9 bases and V by 5 bases; bases with no gene match: 9. Germline CDR1 and CDR2: SGHVS and FQNEAQ. The CDR3 loop reads CASSRRVLAGVEQFF. DNA for the CDR3: TGTGCCAGCAGCCGTCGAGTACTAGCGGGAGTTGAGCAGTTCTTC.

This clone has a single count. The chain combines TRBV4-1 with TRBJ2-1, with TRBD2 matching 10 bases. CDR3 length: 18 amino acids. The J segment lost 6 bases and the V segment lost 2 bases, leaving 13 bases of the junction unmatched. CDR1 and CDR2 (germline): MGHRA, YSYEKL. CDR3 nucleotide sequence: TGCGCCAGCAGCCAATCGGGTCCCGGGACTAGCGCGCTCAATGAGCAGTTCTTC. It yields the protein CASSQSGPGTSALNEQFF.

The rearrangement uses TRBV7-9 and TRBJ1-2, with a weak D call TRBD1 (6 bases). V was pared by 3 bases and J by 3 bases, with 20 bases between. The CDR3 covers 17 residues. The germline V gene encodes CDR1 SEHNR and CDR2 FQNEAQ (reference sequence). CDR3 DNA sequence: TGTGCCAGCAGCTTGTGGACAGCACCCCGTACCTACTATGGCTACACCTTC. Protein sequence: CASSLWTAPRTYYGYTF.

The J gene is TRBJ1-1, the V gene TRBV15, with D unclear. The V and J ends lost 0 bases and 5 bases respectively, with 13 bases between them. From germline, CDR1 is LNHNV and CDR2 YYDKDF (reference sequence). The CDR3 runs 15 residues. This CDR3 is CATSRDQIRGTEAFF. The CDR3 nucleotides are TGTGCCACCAGCAGAGATCAAATCCGGGGAACTGAAGCTTTCTTT.

This clone was detected a few times. V is TRBV24-1 and J is TRBJ1-1; no definite D call. Germline V gene lookup returns CDR1 KGHDR and CDR2 SFDVKD. Trimming left V 12 bases short and J 0 bases short, with 13 bases between. The CDR3 extends over 13 amino acids. The CDR3, as DNA: TGTGCCTCCCAGGCAGATATGAACACTGAAGCTTTCTTT. It codes for CASQADMNTEAFF.

The rearrangement joins TRBV5-4 to TRBJ2-7; 8 bases align to TRBD2. The V gene's germline CDR1 is SGHNT and CDR2 YYREEE (reference sequence). This CDR3 is 15 amino acids long. V was pared by 0 bases and J by 0 bases, with 2 bases of the junction left unmatched. This CDR3 is CASSLAAGGSYEQYF. DNA of the CDR3: TGTGCCAGCAGCTTGGCGGCGGGGGGCTCCTACGAGCAGTACTTC.

The V and J genes are TRBV2 and TRBJ2-2, with D possibly being TRBD1 (5 bases). This CDR3 has 14 residues. Trimming shortened V by 7 bases and J by 5 bases, and 14 bases separated the two germline ends. From germline, CDR1 is SNHLY and CDR2 FYNNEI. This CDR3 reads CASMGRATTGELFF. As DNA, the CDR3 is TGTGCCAGCATGGGCAGGGCAACTACCGGGGAGCTGTTTTTT.

This clone showed up just once. The CDR3 here is CAVNTAGGPNEQFF. The CDR3 DNA follows: TGTGCCGTGAATACAGCGGGAGGGCCAAATGAGCAGTTCTTC. The V and J genes are TRBV30 and TRBJ2-1; 10 nucleotides align to TRBD2. V lost 8 bases, J lost 7 bases, and 11 bases stayed unmatched. From germline, CDR1 is GTSNPN and CDR2 SVGIG (reference sequence). CDR3 length: 14 residues.

This clone turned up a few times. The chain carries TRBV27 and TRBJ2-7, with TRBD2 as a possible D gene (7 bases). The V gene lost 2 bases and the J gene lost 3 bases, with 11 bases spanning the gap. There are 14 residues in the CDR3. Per the germline V gene, CDR1 is MNHEY and CDR2 is SMNVEV (reference sequence). CDR3 residues: CASSLRGGRYEQYF. CDR3 in DNA: TGTGCCAGCAGTTTAAGGGGGGGCCGCTACGAGCAGTACTTC.

The chain joins TRBV5-6 to TRBJ1-5; D unresolved. In germline, CDR1 is SGHDT, CDR2 YYEEEE. The CDR3 contains 13 residues. V was pared by 1 base and J by 6 bases, with 8 bases between. CDR3 DNA: TGTGCCAGCAGCTTGTATCGGGGTCAGCCCCAGCATTTT. Residues: CASSLYRGQPQHF.

This sequence joins TRBV11-2 and TRBJ2-5, with a weak D call TRBD1 (6 bases). There are 16 residues in the CDR3. The V end lost 1 base, the J end lost 0 bases, and 12 bases lay between the germline ends. Germline V gene sequence: CDR1 SGHAT, CDR2 FQNNGV. This CDR3 is CASSLVRDRHQETQYF. CDR3 DNA sequence: TGTGCCAGCAGCTTAGTCCGTGACAGGCACCAAGAGACCCAGTACTTC.

The chain links TRBV21-1 to TRBJ2-5; the table's D call TRBD2 went unverified against the DNA. TRBV21-1 is listed as a pseudogene. The length of the CDR3 is 19 residues. The CDR3 protein is CASSNSSLTSGSVAETQYF. The DNA for the CDR3 is TGTGCCAGCAGCAATTCTTCATTGACTAGCGGGAGTGTAGCAGAGACCCAGTACTTC.

This clone was detected only once. The CDR3 DNA sequence: TGTGCCACCAGTGATCCGTGTTGGGACAGGGGGGACGATGAGCAGTTCTTC. Protein: CATSDPCWDRGDDEQFF. The genes are TRBV24-1 and TRBJ2-1; 11 bases map to TRBD1. Germline CDR1 and CDR2: KGHDR and SFDVKD. Trimming took 3 bases from V and 8 from J; bases not matched to a gene: 11. This CDR3 comprises 17 residues.

The V gene is TRBV5-1, the J gene TRBJ2-5, with D uncertain. The CDR3 is made up of 13 amino acids. Trimming left V 0 bases short and J 5 bases short, with 8 bases between. Germline values: CDR1 SGHRS, CDR2 YFSETQ. CDR3 protein: CASSLASRETQYF. CDR3 sequence (DNA): TGCGCCAGCAGCTTGGCCTCCAGGGAGACCCAGTACTTC.

The V and J genes are TRBV19 and TRBJ1-4; a weak D match, TRBD1 (6 bases). The V gene lost 7 bases and the J gene lost 8 bases, with 17 bases spanning the gap. There are 14 residues in the CDR3. From germline, CDR1 is LNHDA and CDR2 SQIVND (reference sequence). In nucleotides, the CDR3 is TGTGCCAGTAATCCCGGGACAAGTAGCGAAAAACTGTTTTTT. Protein: CASNPGTSSEKLFF. The full variable domain, its missing parts supplied by reference TRBV19 and TRBJ1-4, is DGGITQSPKYLFRKEGQNVTLSCEQNLNHDAMYWYRQDPGQGLRLIYYSQIVNDFQKGDIAEGYSVSREKKESFPLTVTSAQKNPTAFYLCASNPGTSSEKLFFGSGTQLSVL.

Only a few counts were recorded for this clone. CDR3 in amino acids: CAISEGGRVNSPLHF. CDR3 bases: TGTGCCATCAGCGAGGGGGGCAGGGTTAATTCACCCCTCCACTTT. The V and J genes are TRBV10-3 and TRBJ1-6; D may be TRBD1 (6 bases). The CDR3 loop spans 15 amino acids. Trimming took off 6 bases at V and 6 bases at J, with 15 bases between the two ends. CDR1 and CDR2 (germline): ENHRY, SYGVKD.

This clone was found a few times. The gene calls are TRBV5-6 and TRBJ1-1, with 10 bases identical to TRBD1. This CDR3 comprises 14 residues. Germline-derived CDR1 and CDR2 are SGHDT and YYEEEE. The V gene end was trimmed by 4 bases and the J gene end by 5 bases; junction bases not matched to a gene: 5. DNA for the CDR3: TGTGCCAGCAGCCCGGACAGGGGGAGGACTGAAGCTTTCTTT. It specifies CASSPDRGRTEAFF.

This clone was seen a handful of times. The V gene is TRBV30, the J gene TRBJ1-1, with D possibly matching TRBD1 (6 bases). In germline, CDR1 is GTSNPN, CDR2 SVGIG (reference sequence). The V end was cut by 7 bases, the J end by 5 bases, with 17 bases between. The CDR3 spans 13 residues. The CDR3 DNA sequence: TGTGCCTTGATCAGGGGATTAAAGACTGAAGCTTTCTTT. This gives the protein CALIRGLKTEAFF. Complete variable domain (other parts from reference TRBV30 and TRBJ1-1): SQTIHQWPATLVQPVGSPLSLECTVEGTSNPNLYWYRQAAGRGLQLLFYSVGIGQISSEVPQNLSASRPQDRQFILSSKKLLLSDSGFYLCALIRGLKTEAFFGQGTRLTVV.

This chain uses TRBV7-8 with TRBJ2-2; 7 bases map to TRBD1. The V and J ends lost 5 bases and 8 bases, in that order; junction bases with no gene match: 8. Germline assignment: CDR1 SGHVS and CDR2 FQNEAQ. This CDR3 contains 14 residues. The CDR3, as DNA: TGTGCCAGCAGCCGGGGACAGCCGACGGGGGAGCTGTTTTTT. Encoded protein: CASSRGQPTGELFF. Full variable domain (remainder filled in from reference TRBV7-8 and TRBJ2-2): GAGVSQSPRYKVAKRGQDVALRCDPISGHVSLFWYQQALGQGPEFLTYFQNEAQLDKSGLPSDRFFAERPEGSVSTLKIQRTQQEDSAVYLCASSRGQPTGELFFGEGSRLTVL.

The chain couples TRBV4-1 to TRBJ2-1; 7 bases match TRBD2. Trimming removed 4 bases from V and 8 bases from J; junction bases left unmatched: 11. Germline CDR1 is MGHRA and CDR2 is YSYEKL. This CDR3 contains 15 residues. This CDR3 reads CASSPSAGVQYEQFF. The CDR3 DNA follows: TGCGCCAGCAGCCCGTCGGCGGGAGTTCAATATGAGCAGTTCTTC.

The chain recombines TRBV7-3 with TRBJ2-2; D gene ambiguous. CDR3 length: 16 residues. V lost 5 bases, J lost 6 bases, and 19 bases lay in between. In germline, CDR1 is SGHTA, CDR2 FQGTGA. The CDR3 sequence is CASSPQPGPRAGELFF. The CDR3 DNA reads TGTGCCAGCAGCCCCCAACCGGGTCCTCGGGCCGGGGAGCTGTTTTTT.

The rearrangement links TRBV6-2 or TRBV6-3 to TRBJ1-5, with D hard to call. CDR1 and CDR2 from the germline V gene are MNHEY and SVGEGT. V lost 3 bases, J lost 9 bases, and 9 bases lay in between. This CDR3 region has 12 residues. CDR3 coding DNA: TGTGCCAGCAGTTATTTCCCTCCGCCCCAGCATTTT. Its protein product is CASSYFPPPQHF.

V and J are TRBV24-1 and TRBJ2-3; D unresolved. With 3 bases removed from V and 2 bases from J, the gap between germline ends came to 5 bases. Germline CDR1 and CDR2: KGHDR and SFDVKD. The CDR3 spans 13 residues. Here the CDR3 reads CATSDPYTDTQYF. The CDR3 DNA reads as TGTGCCACCAGTGATCCTTACACAGATACGCAGTATTTT.

The chain links TRBV6-1 to TRBJ1-1; 8 nucleotides match TRBD1. The CDR3 contains 16 residues. CDR1 and CDR2 from the germline V gene are MNHNS and SASEGT. J was trimmed by 11 bases and V by 1 base; bases with no gene match: 15. CDR3 nucleotide sequence: TGTGCCAGCAGTGAAGGAGGTGGACAGGGTGAGGGGGAGGCTTTCTTT. The encoded protein is CASSEGGGQGEGEAFF.

This chain links TRBV11-2 with TRBJ2-3; D is possibly TRBD1 (6 bases). The CDR3 sequence is 16 residues long. Trimming stripped 2 bases from V and 4 bases from J, with 16 bases between. Germline CDR1 and CDR2: SGHAT and FQNNGV. CDR3 sequence: CASSLYGLGAPDTQYF. CDR3 DNA: TGTGCCAGCAGCTTATACGGTCTGGGGGCCCCAGATACGCAGTATTTT.

This clone came up a few times. This rearrangement joins TRBV4-2 to TRBJ1-6; 9 nucleotides agree with TRBD1. Germline loops: CDR1 LGHNA, CDR2 YNFKEQ. Trimming cost V 0 bases and J 7 bases; bases outside gene matches: 4. This CDR3 is built from 16 residues. Here the CDR3 reads CASSQEGQGMNSPLHF. CDR3 DNA: TGTGCCAGCAGCCAAGAAGGACAGGGGATGAATTCACCCCTCCACTTT.

This clone was observed at least ten times. V is TRBV11-2 and J is TRBJ2-1, with a weak D call TRBD2 (6 bases). Germline V gene lookup returns CDR1 SGHAT and CDR2 FQNNGV. The CDR3 totals 14 residues. V lost 2 bases to trimming and J lost 5 bases, with 10 bases between them. The CDR3 sequence is CASSLMTSNNEQFF. CDR3 nucleotides: TGTGCCAGCAGCTTAATGACTAGTAACAATGAGCAGTTCTTC.

The V gene is TRBV19, the J gene TRBJ1-5; 7 positions match TRBD1. This CDR3 has 17 residues. V was clipped by 0 bases and J by 5 bases; unmatched bases: 10. Germline lookup yields CDR1 LNHDA and CDR2 SQIVND (reference sequence). CDR3 in DNA: TGTGCCAGTAGTATAGATGCAACAGGGGTGGTCGATCAGCCCCAGCATTTT. This codes for CASSIDATGVVDQPQHF.

The chain links TRBV6-5 to TRBJ2-1, with TRBD1 matching 8 bases. Per the germline V gene, CDR1 is MNHEY and CDR2 is SVGAGI. With V trimmed by 4 bases and J by 0 bases, 2 bases remained unmatched. CDR3 size: 15 residues. The CDR3 here is CASSSTGGSYNEQFF. In nucleotides, the CDR3 is TGTGCCAGCAGTTCCACAGGGGGCTCCTACAATGAGCAGTTCTTC.

This chain connects TRBV15 to TRBJ1-1; TRBD1 agrees at 7 bases. The CDR3 has 15 amino acids. Germline CDR1 and CDR2: LNHNV and YYDKDF (reference sequence). J lost 4 bases, V lost 5 bases, and 10 bases had no gene match. CDR3 nucleotides: TGTGCCACCAGCTCTAGGACAGGTTTAGGCACTGAAGCTTTCTTT. It encodes CATSSRTGLGTEAFF.

The rearrangement joins TRBV6-6 to TRBJ1-3, with TRBD1 matching over 7 bases. The CDR3 consists of 16 residues. The J segment lost 4 bases and the V segment lost 0 bases, leaving 6 bases of the junction unmatched. CDR1 is MNHNY and CDR2 is SVGAGI in the germline V gene (reference sequence). As DNA, the CDR3 is TGTGCCAGCAGTTACTCGGCCAGGGGGGACGGAAACACCATATATTTT. It yields the protein CASSYSARGDGNTIYF.